The entry that follows covers one T cell receptor (beta chain) sequence. The antigen is not known. Libraries were prepared by immunoSEQ multiplex PCR; TCRdb keeps only in-frame clonotypes and omits some of them. The data hold around 10,000 clones, with roughly 54% observed a single time. This record belongs to a study of STAT3 mutations in large granular lymphocyte leukemia. Study information: More than half of T-LGLL patients received immunosuppressive therapy.

Study results and caveats: Treatment regimens differed across patients between samplings. Every T-cell large granular lymphocyte leukemia patient had at least one immunodominant TCR beta clonotype. All newly emerging clones after therapy were STAT3 wild type. In several patients, dominant TCR clone burden exceeded STAT3 mutant burden.

The TCR was taken from a boy aged 5-17 years with T-cell large granular lymphocyte leukemia. Some clones in this sample may be carry-over from other donors' samples. What was sequenced was peripheral blood mononuclear cells.

CDR3 protein: CASSLQGRETQYF. In DNA form, the CDR3 reads TGTGCCAGCAGCCTACAGGGGAGGGAGACCCAGTACTTC. The chain recombines TRBV13 with TRBJ2-5; possibly TRBD1 for D (7 bases). Germline V lookup: CDR1 PRHDT, CDR2 FYEKMQ (reference sequence). V shed 5 bases and J shed 5 bases, with 12 bases lying between them. The CDR3 contains 13 residues.